These T cell receptor beta chains were read from a single sample in a study of cytomegalovirus exposure and HLA in healthy donors. Clones were sequenced by immunoSEQ multiplex PCR, and TCRdb holds only the in-frame ones, with some missing. The sample records over 80,000 clones, about 85% being singletons. The sequenced sample consisted of PBMCs. The receptor source for this set is a young man in good health and CMV-seropositive. Each CDR3 is given with its conserved first and last residue. Fields, in order: J gene, V gene, CDR3 protein.

j_gene: TRBJ2-5
v_gene: TRBV5-4
CDR3aa: CASSLNSETQYF

j_gene: TRBJ1-2
v_gene: TRBV9
CDR3aa: CASSKDRGGYGYTF

j_gene: TRBJ2-6
v_gene: TRBV4-1
CDR3aa: CASSPTIAGANVLTF

j_gene: TRBJ1-4
v_gene: TRBV7-9
CDR3aa: CASSPPLEQGENEKLFF

j_gene: TRBJ1-1
v_gene: TRBV6-5
CDR3aa: CASSPQGFGTEAFF

j_gene: TRBJ1-2
v_gene: TRBV7-6
CDR3aa: CASRPVGRGGYTF

j_gene: TRBJ1-2
v_gene: TRBV2
CDR3aa: CASSEDYLGYTF

j_gene: TRBJ1-5
v_gene: TRBV6-5
CDR3aa: CASSPKGAQPQHF

j_gene: TRBJ2-1
v_gene: TRBV2
CDR3aa: CASPPGHSSSYNEQFF

j_gene: TRBJ1-2
v_gene: TRBV11-1
CDR3aa: CASSPSWDSSGYTF

j_gene: TRBJ2-3
v_gene: TRBV30
CDR3aa: CAWSVRQAQYF

j_gene: TRBJ2-1
v_gene: TRBV7-9
CDR3aa: CASSLTSGTFNEQFF

j_gene: TRBJ2-7
v_gene: TRBV7-9
CDR3aa: CASSPTGSYEQYF

j_gene: TRBJ2-7
v_gene: TRBV2
CDR3aa: CASAPGTSVYEQYF

j_gene: TRBJ2-1
v_gene: TRBV29-1
CDR3aa: CSVEVVGTADNEQFF

j_gene: TRBJ2-1
v_gene: TRBV4-1
CDR3aa: CASSQLDRAKDNEQFF

j_gene: TRBJ2-1
v_gene: TRBV6-1
CDR3aa: CASRGLTGGVAQFF

j_gene: TRBJ2-2
v_gene: TRBV4-2
CDR3aa: CASSQVGQGPNTGELFF

j_gene: TRBJ2-1
v_gene: TRBV5-6
CDR3aa: CASSSRTSGYNEQFF

j_gene: TRBJ1-5
v_gene: TRBV27
CDR3aa: CASSKLTGNSNQPQHF

j_gene: TRBJ2-4
v_gene: TRBV30
CDR3aa: CAWSIGQQNIQYF

j_gene: TRBJ2-3
v_gene: TRBV30
CDR3aa: CAWAGLAIPDTQYF

j_gene: TRBJ2-1
v_gene: TRBV27
CDR3aa: CATGESGNEQFF

j_gene: TRBJ2-5
v_gene: TRBV4-2
CDR3aa: CASSQDLGVTQYF

j_gene: TRBJ2-7
v_gene: TRBV13
CDR3aa: CASRIRGQGDYEQYF

j_gene: TRBJ1-2
v_gene: TRBV25-1
CDR3aa: CASRQGDYGYTF

j_gene: TRBJ2-7
v_gene: TRBV28
CDR3aa: CASSKLTGIAYEQYF

j_gene: TRBJ1-4
v_gene: TRBV28
CDR3aa: CASSGGPDRVQNEKLFF

j_gene: TRBJ2-5
v_gene: TRBV6-1
CDR3aa: CASSEEDRWETQYF

j_gene: TRBJ1-4
v_gene: TRBV6-5
CDR3aa: CASKQGALKNEKLFF

j_gene: TRBJ1-3
v_gene: TRBV9
CDR3aa: CASSAPSESPGNTIYF

j_gene: TRBJ2-7
v_gene: TRBV19
CDR3aa: CASKPQGETYEQYF

j_gene: TRBJ1-5
v_gene: TRBV28
CDR3aa: CASSIVQGNQPQHF

j_gene: TRBJ2-2
v_gene: TRBV29-1
CDR3aa: CSAAGLAGGTGELFF

j_gene: TRBJ2-4
v_gene: TRBV9
CDR3aa: CASSAGTSGRSQYF

j_gene: TRBJ2-3
v_gene: TRBV7-2
CDR3aa: CASSLDETRLIGTQYF

j_gene: TRBJ1-1
v_gene: TRBV28
CDR3aa: CASSLGTEAFF

j_gene: TRBJ2-7
v_gene: TRBV5-1
CDR3aa: CASSLAGTATYEQYF

j_gene: TRBJ1-5
v_gene: TRBV9
CDR3aa: CASSVDGGQPQHF

j_gene: TRBJ1-1
v_gene: TRBV7-6
CDR3aa: CASSHAGGLGTEAFF

j_gene: TRBJ2-2
v_gene: TRBV19
CDR3aa: CASRYLTGESGELFF

j_gene: TRBJ2-3
v_gene: TRBV5-1
CDR3aa: CASSFSPGDTQYF

j_gene: TRBJ2-1
v_gene: TRBV5-4
CDR3aa: CASSLTRSGYNEQFF

j_gene: TRBJ2-7
v_gene: TRBV29-1
CDR3aa: CSAYLAGDVREQYF